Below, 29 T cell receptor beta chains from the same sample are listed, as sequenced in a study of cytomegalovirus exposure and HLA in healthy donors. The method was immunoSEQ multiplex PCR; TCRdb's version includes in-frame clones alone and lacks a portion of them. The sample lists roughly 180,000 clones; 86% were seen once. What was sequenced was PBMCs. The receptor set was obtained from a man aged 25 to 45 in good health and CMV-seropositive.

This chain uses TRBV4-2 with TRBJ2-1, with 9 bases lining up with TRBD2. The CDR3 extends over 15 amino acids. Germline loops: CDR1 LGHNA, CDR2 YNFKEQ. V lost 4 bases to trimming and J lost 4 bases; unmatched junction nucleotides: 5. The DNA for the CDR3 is TGTGCCAGCAGCCTAGCTAGCGGGGCTTACAATGAGCAGTTCTTC. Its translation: CASSLASGAYNEQFF.

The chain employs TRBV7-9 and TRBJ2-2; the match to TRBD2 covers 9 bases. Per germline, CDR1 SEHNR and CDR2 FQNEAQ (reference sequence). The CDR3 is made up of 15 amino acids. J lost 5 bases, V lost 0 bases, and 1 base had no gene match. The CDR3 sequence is CASSLATSGTGELFF. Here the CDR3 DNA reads TGTGCCAGCAGCTTAGCTACTAGCGGGACCGGGGAGCTGTTTTTT.

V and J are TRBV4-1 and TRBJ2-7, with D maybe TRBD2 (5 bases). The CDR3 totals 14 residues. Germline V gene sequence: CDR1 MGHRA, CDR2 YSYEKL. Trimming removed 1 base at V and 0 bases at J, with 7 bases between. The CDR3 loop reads CASSQAEASYEQYF. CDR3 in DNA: TGCGCCAGCAGCCAAGCGGAGGCCTCCTACGAGCAGTACTTC.

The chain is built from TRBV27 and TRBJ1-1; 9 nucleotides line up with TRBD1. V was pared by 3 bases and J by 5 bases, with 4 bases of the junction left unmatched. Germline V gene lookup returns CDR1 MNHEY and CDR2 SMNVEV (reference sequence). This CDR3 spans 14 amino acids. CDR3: CASSFRTGETEAFF. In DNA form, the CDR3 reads TGTGCCAGCAGTTTTCGGACAGGGGAAACTGAAGCTTTCTTT.

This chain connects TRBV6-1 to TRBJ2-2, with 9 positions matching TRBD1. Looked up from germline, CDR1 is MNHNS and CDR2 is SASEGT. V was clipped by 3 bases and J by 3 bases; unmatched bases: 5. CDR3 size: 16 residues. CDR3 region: CASSDLRDRDTGELFF. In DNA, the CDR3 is TGTGCCAGCAGTGACCTCCGGGACAGGGACACCGGGGAGCTGTTTTTT.

The chain's CDR3 is CASSRQAGDNEQFF. The CDR3 nucleotides are TGTGCCAGCAGCCGCCAGGCGGGGGACAATGAGCAGTTCTTC. The genes are TRBV7-2 and TRBJ2-1; 7 nucleotides agree with TRBD2. Per germline, CDR1 SGHTA and CDR2 FQGNSA. V lost 5 bases to trimming and J lost 5 bases; unmatched junction nucleotides: 6. This CDR3 contains 14 residues.

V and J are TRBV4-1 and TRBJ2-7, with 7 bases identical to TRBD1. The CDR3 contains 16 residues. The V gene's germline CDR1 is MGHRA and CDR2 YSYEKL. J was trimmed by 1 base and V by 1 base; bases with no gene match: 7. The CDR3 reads CASSQASPQGSYEQYF. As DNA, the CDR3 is TGCGCCAGCAGCCAAGCCTCCCCACAGGGGTCCTACGAGCAGTACTTC.

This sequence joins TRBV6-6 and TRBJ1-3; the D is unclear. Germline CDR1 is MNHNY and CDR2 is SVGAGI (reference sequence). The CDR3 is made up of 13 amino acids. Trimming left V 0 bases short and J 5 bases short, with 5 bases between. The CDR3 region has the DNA TGTGCCAGCAGTTACTCGGCGCGAAACACCATATATTTT. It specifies CASSYSARNTIYF.

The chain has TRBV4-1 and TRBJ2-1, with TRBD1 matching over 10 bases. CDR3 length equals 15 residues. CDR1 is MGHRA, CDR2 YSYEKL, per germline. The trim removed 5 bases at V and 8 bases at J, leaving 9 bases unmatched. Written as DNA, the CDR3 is TGCGCCAGCAGCGGAGGGACAGGGGCTTACTATGAGCAGTTCTTC. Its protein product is CASSGGTGAYYEQFF.

The CDR3 loop is CASSLTPRQANEQFF. Here the CDR3 DNA reads TGTGCCAGCAGTCTAACACCAAGACAGGCCAATGAGCAGTTCTTC. The chain is built from TRBV28 and TRBJ2-1; tentatively, D is TRBD1 (6 bases). Germline values: CDR1 MDHEN, CDR2 SYDVKM. V shed 5 bases and J shed 6 bases, with 17 bases lying between them. The length of the CDR3 is 15 residues.

CDR3 DNA sequence: TGTGCCAGTAGCACCGGATTGACAGAACTGAATCAGCCCCAGCATTTT. Translated: CASSTGLTELNQPQHF. The chain employs TRBV19 and TRBJ1-5; TRBD1 is a possible D gene (5 bases). The germline V gene encodes CDR1 LNHDA and CDR2 SQIVND (reference sequence). With 6 bases removed from V and 4 bases from J, the gap between germline ends came to 19 bases. CDR3 size: 16 residues.

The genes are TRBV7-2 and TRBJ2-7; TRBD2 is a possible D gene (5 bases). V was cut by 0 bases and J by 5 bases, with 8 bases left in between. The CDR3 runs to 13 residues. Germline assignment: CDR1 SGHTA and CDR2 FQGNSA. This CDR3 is CASSLAGGHEQYF. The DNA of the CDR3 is TGTGCCAGCAGCTTAGCCGGCGGGCACGAGCAGTACTTC.

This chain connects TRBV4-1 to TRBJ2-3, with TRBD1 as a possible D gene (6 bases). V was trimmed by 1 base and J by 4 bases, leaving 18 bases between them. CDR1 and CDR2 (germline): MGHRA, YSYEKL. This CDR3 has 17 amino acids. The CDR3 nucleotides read TGCGCCAGCAGCCAAGGGCCTCAGGGGAAAGTGGCAGATACGCAGTATTTT. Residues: CASSQGPQGKVADTQYF.

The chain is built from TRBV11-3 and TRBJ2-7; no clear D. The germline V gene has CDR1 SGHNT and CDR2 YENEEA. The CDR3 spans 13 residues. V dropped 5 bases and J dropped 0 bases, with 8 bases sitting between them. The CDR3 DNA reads TGTGCCAGCAGCCTCGGTAGCTCCTACGAGCAGTACTTC. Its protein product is CASSLGSSYEQYF.

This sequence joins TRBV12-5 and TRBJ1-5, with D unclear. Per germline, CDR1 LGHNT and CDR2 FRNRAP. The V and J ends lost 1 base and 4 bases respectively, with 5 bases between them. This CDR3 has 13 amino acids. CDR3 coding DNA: TGTGCTAGTGGTTTGGAGAGTAATCAGCCCCAGCATTTT. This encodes CASGLESNQPQHF.

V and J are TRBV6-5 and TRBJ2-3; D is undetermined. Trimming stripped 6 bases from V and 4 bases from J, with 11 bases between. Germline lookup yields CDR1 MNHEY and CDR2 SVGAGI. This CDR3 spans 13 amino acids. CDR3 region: CASRRGVADTQYF. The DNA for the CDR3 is TGTGCCAGCAGACGTGGTGTGGCAGATACGCAGTATTTT.

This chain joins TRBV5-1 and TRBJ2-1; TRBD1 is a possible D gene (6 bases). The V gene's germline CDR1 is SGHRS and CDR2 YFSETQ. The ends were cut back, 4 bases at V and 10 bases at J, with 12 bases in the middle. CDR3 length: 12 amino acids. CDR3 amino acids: CASSRGNGEQFF. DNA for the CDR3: TGCGCCAGCAGCAGGGGGAACGGAGAGCAGTTCTTC.

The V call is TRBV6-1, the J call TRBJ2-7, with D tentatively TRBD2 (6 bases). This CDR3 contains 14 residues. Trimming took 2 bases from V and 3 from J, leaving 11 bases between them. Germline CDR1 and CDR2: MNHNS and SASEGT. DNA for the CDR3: TGTGCCAGCAGTGAAAGGTGGAGGGACTACGAGCAGTACTTC. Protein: CASSERWRDYEQYF.

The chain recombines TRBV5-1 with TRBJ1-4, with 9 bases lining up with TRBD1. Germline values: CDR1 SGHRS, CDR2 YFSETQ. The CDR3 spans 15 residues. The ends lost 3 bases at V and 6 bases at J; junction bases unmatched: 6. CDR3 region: CASSYTGTGYEKLFF. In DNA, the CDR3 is TGCGCCAGCAGCTATACCGGGACAGGGTATGAAAAACTGTTTTTT.

This CDR3 is CASSQDIRGYTF. Here the CDR3 DNA reads TGTGCCAGCAGCCAAGATATTAGAGGCTACACCTTC. This sequence joins TRBV14 and TRBJ1-2; D not resolved. The V end lost 0 bases, the J end lost 8 bases, and 7 bases lay between the germline ends. In germline, CDR1 is SGHDN, CDR2 FVKESK. The CDR3 contains 12 residues.

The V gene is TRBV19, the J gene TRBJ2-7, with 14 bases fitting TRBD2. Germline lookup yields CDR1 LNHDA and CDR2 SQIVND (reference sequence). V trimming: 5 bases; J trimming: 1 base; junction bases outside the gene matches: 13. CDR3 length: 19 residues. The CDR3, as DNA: TGTGCCAGTAGTTCCTGGAGACTAGCGGGAGGGGAAAGGTCCTACGAGCAGTACTTC. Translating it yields CASSSWRLAGGERSYEQYF. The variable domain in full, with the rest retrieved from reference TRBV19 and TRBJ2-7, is DGGITQSPKYLFRKEGQNVTLSCEQNLNHDAMYWYRQDPGQGLRLIYYSQIVNDFQKGDIAEGYSVSREKKESFPLTVTSAQKNPTAFYLCASSSWRLAGGERSYEQYFGPGTRLTVT.

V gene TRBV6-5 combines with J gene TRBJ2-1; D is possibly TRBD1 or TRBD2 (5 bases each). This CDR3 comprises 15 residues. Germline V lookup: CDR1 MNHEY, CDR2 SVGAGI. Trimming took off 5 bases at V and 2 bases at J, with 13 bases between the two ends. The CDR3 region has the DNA TGTGCCAGCAGTCCCCGGGACCATGCCTACAATGAGCAGTTCTTC. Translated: CASSPRDHAYNEQFF.

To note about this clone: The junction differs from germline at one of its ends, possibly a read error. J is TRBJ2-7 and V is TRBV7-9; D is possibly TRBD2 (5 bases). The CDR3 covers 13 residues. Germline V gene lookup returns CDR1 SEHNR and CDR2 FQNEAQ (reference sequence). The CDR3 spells CASSLARAVEQYF. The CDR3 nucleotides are TGTGCCAGCAGCCTAGCAAGGGCAGTAGAGCAGTACTTC.

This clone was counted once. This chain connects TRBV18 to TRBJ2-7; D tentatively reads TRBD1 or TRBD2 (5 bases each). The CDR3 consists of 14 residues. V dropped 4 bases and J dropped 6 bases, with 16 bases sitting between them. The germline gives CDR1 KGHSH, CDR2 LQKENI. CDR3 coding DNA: TGTGCCAGCTCACACCGGGACCGATTCGGCGAGCAGTACTTC. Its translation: CASSHRDRFGEQYF.

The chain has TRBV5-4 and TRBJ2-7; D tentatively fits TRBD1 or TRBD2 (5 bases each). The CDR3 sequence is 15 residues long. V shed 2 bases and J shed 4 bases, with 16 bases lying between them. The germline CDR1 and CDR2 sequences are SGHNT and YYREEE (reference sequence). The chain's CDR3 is CASSFGAGRRYEQYF. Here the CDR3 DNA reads TGTGCCAGCAGCTTTGGGGCGGGCAGGCGGTACGAGCAGTACTTC.

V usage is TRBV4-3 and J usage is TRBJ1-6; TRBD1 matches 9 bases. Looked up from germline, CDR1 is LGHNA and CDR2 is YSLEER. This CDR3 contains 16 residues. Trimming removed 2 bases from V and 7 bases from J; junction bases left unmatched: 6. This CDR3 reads CASSQSRDRVNSPLHF. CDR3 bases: TGCGCCAGCAGCCAAAGCCGGGACAGGGTGAATTCACCCCTCCACTTT.

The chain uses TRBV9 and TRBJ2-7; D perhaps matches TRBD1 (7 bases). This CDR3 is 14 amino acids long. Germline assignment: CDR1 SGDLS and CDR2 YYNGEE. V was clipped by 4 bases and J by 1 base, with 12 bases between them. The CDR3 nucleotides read TGTGCCAGCAGCCCAGGGGGACTGTCCTACGAGCAGTACTTC. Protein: CASSPGGLSYEQYF.

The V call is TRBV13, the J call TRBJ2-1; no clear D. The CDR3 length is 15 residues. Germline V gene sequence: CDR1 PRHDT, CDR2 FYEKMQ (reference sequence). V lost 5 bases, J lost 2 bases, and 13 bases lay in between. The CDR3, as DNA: TGTGCCAGCAGCGCCGCACCGAGCCCCTACAATGAGCAGTTCTTC. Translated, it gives CASSAAPSPYNEQFF.

The CDR3 here is CASSQRYEQYF. CDR3 bases: TGCGCCAGCAGTCAGAGGTACGAGCAGTACTTC. The J gene is TRBJ2-7, the V gene TRBV23-1; unclear D gene. TRBV23-1 counts as an open reading frame of uncertain function. V was clipped by 3 bases and J by 4 bases, with 4 bases between them. This CDR3 has 11 residues.